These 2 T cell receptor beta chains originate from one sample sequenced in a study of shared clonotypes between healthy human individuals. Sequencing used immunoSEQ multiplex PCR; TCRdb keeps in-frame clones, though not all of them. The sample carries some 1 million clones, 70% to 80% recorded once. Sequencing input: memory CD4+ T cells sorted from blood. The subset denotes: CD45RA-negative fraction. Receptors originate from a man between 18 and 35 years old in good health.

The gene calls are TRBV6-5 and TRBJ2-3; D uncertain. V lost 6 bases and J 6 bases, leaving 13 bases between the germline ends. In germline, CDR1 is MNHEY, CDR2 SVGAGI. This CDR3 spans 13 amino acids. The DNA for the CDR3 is TGTGCCAGCAGGGACCCCCTCAGGGATACGCAGTATTTT. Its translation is CASRDPLRDTQYF.

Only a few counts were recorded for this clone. This chain's CDR3 is CAGGDKVAETQYF. CDR3 coding DNA: TGTGCTGGGGGGGACAAAGTTGCAGAGACCCAGTACTTC. This sequence joins TRBV28 and TRBJ2-5; the D gene is possibly TRBD2 (7 bases). The CDR3 is 13 amino acids. Per germline, CDR1 MDHEN and CDR2 SYDVKM.